This T cell receptor (beta chain) was retrieved from a study of T cells in Graves' hyperthyroidism and ophthalmopathy. Study-wide results and caveats: A 13 V-J signature model discriminated ophthalmopathy versus stable hyperthyroidism.

Amplification of TCR beta CDR3 regions was performed using RNA transcripts as template. Researchers ran a first-round RT-PCR on the TCR CDR3 using the HTBI primer set. Via MiXCR, TCRdb re-called the multiplex PCR reads, giving one row per CDR3 protein. This repertoire shows approximately 490,000 distinct CDR3 sequences, about 22% found once; its top ten account for around 47%. On this clonotype itself: Its antigen is as yet unknown.

Diagnosis relied on clinical symptoms, serum thyroxine and TRAb, thyroid ultrasound and orbital computed tomography. PBMCs were sourced from approximately 9.3 ml fresh peripheral blood. This CDR3 has 13 amino acids. The V gene's germline CDR1 is SGHAT and CDR2 FQNNGV. V lost 6 bases and J lost 0, with 6 bases in between. The sample was blood. The chain employs TRBV11-2 and TRBJ2-4; D is unclear. This sequence was found in a woman in her 70s with Graves' ophthalmopathy. CDR3 amino acids: CASRSLAKNIQYF. The CDR3 DNA sequence: TGTGCCAGCAGGTCACTAGCCAAAAACATTCAGTACTTC.